The clone carrying this TCR beta chain showed up just a few times. Its antigen is unidentified. The data were taken from a study of identical twins. The study's findings and limits: Clonotypes of the beta chain that were abundant in cord blood carried fewer insertions (memory repertoires showed none).

From the 5' RACE reads, TCRdb called clonotypes with MiXCR, one entry per CDR3 protein. The repertoire holds fewer than 250,000 distinct CDR3 sequences, with 15% as singletons. Looked up from germline, CDR1 is DFQATT and CDR2 is SNEGSKA (reference sequence). This CDR3 comprises 14 residues. The V and J ends lost 7 bases and 0 bases, in that order; junction bases with no gene match: 7. The sample also formed part of further work on T cells expressing NK-cell markers. From that paper: Sorted CD3+CD56+NKG2C+, CD3+CD56+NKG2C- and CD3+CD56-NKG2C+ T-cell subsets were beta-chain profiled.

This rearrangement joins TRBV20-1 to TRBJ2-7, with TRBD1 matching over 9 bases. The clonotype originates from a woman aged 18-29 years in good health. Sequenced input: CD8+ T cells sorted from blood. CDR3 bases: TGCAGTGGTAAGGGACAGGGTTTCTCCTACGAGCAGTACTTC. Protein product: CSGKGQGFSYEQYF.